The 29 T cell receptor beta chains below come from one sample, sequenced in a study of T-cell memory formation after mild COVID-19. In TCRdb, the 5' RACE reads were re-called with MiXCR into one record per CDR3 protein. The sample records roughly 550,000 distinct CDR3 sequences, roughly 20% being singletons. The sample was PBMCs or a T cell subset sorted from them (not recorded which). These receptors were taken from an adult woman who had mild COVID-19 (a few samples of this study predate the infection). Cell type and time point are not known.

This clonotype has more than one count but fewer than ten. The chain couples TRBV15 to TRBJ2-1; possible D gene TRBD1, 5 bases. This CDR3 region has 15 residues. The germline V gene has CDR1 LNHNV and CDR2 YYDKDF (reference sequence). The V end lost 4 bases, the J end lost 2 bases, and 12 bases lay between the germline ends. CDR3 protein: CATSTTDRPYNEQFF. As DNA, the CDR3 is TGTGCCACCAGCACCACCGACAGACCCTACAATGAGCAGTTCTTC.

The genes are TRBV25-1 and TRBJ2-5; no clear D gene. The CDR3 is made up of 15 amino acids. Trimming pared 1 base from V and 4 bases from J, leaving 13 bases between. Germline lookup yields CDR1 MGHDK and CDR2 SYGVNS. CDR3 DNA: TGTGCCAGCAGTGAATCTTTGGGTCTAGTAGAGACCCAGTACTTC. Translation gives CASSESLGLVETQYF.

In its sample, this clonotype was seen a few times. The chain combines TRBV20-1 with TRBJ1-1, with D possibly matching TRBD1 (5 bases). V was trimmed by 3 bases and J by 5 bases, leaving 13 bases between them. Germline-derived CDR1 and CDR2 are DFQATT and SNEGSKA (reference sequence). The length of the CDR3 is 13 residues. The CDR3 loop reads CSASLRGGTEAFF. The CDR3 bases are TGCAGTGCTAGTCTAAGGGGAGGAACTGAAGCTTTCTTT.

This clonotype was seen only a few times. V and J are TRBV7-9 and TRBJ2-6; D perhaps matches TRBD2 (5 bases). Between the trimmed V and J ends, which lost 4 bases and 2 bases, there was a span of 21 bases. Germline V gene sequence: CDR1 SEHNR, CDR2 FQNEAQ (reference sequence). The CDR3 consists of 19 residues. CDR3 amino acids: CASSSLSARAAPGANVLTF. CDR3 DNA sequence: TGTGCCAGCAGCTCACTATCGGCCCGAGCGGCCCCTGGGGCCAACGTCCTGACTTTC.

The chain uses TRBV7-9 and TRBJ2-2; D may be TRBD1 or TRBD2 (5 bases each). The CDR3 contains 16 residues. Trimming pared 5 bases from V and 2 bases from J, leaving 15 bases between. The germline CDR1 and CDR2 sequences are SEHNR and FQNEAQ (reference sequence). CDR3: CASSPRWDGNTGELFF. CDR3 nucleotide sequence: TGTGCCAGCAGCCCACGATGGGACGGCAACACCGGGGAGCTGTTTTTT.

This clonotype was observed a few times. V is TRBV24-1 and J is TRBJ2-1; D possibly matches TRBD1 or TRBD2 (5 bases each). V lost 5 bases and J 9 bases, leaving 10 bases between the germline ends. CDR3 size: 12 residues. CDR1 is KGHDR, CDR2 SFDVKD, per germline. CDR3 DNA: TGTGCCACCAGTGGGGGGATGTCTGAGCAGTTCTTC. It translates to CATSGGMSEQFF.

The V gene is TRBV24-1, the J gene TRBJ1-6; D is possibly TRBD1 (5 bases). V was cut by 7 bases and J by 6 bases, with 21 bases left in between. Germline V CDR1 and CDR2: KGHDR, SFDVKD. This CDR3 spans 17 amino acids. The CDR3 region has the DNA TGTGCCACCAGAGGGGACCTAGATCGTCTGTCTAATTCACCCCTCCACTTT. It is translated as CATRGDLDRLSNSPLHF.

This chain joins TRBV12-3 or TRBV12-4 and TRBJ2-3; tentatively, D is TRBD1 (5 bases). V was cut by 1 base and J by 4 bases, with 12 bases left in between. CDR3 length: 15 amino acids. In DNA, the CDR3 is TGTGCCAGCAGTTTAGGGGGAAAAGGGGCAGATACGCAGTATTTT. It encodes CASSLGGKGADTQYF.

The V and J genes are TRBV12-3 or TRBV12-4 and TRBJ2-3; D not resolved. CDR3 length: 12 residues. Trimming removed 6 bases from V and 2 bases from J, with 6 bases in between. CDR3 in amino acids: CASRGITDTQYF. The CDR3 DNA follows: TGTGCCAGCAGGGGGATCACAGATACGCAGTATTTT.

V is TRBV4-3 and J is TRBJ2-3; TRBD2 agrees at 8 bases. The V and J ends lost 5 bases and 0 bases, in that order; junction bases with no gene match: 13. The CDR3 loop spans 18 amino acids. Per the germline V gene, CDR1 is LGHNA and CDR2 is YSLEER. The DNA of the CDR3 is TGCGCCAGCAGCGATGGGGCGGGAGGCCCTTCTAGCACAGATACGCAGTATTTT. As protein: CASSDGAGGPSSTDTQYF.

This clonotype was found many times. V gene TRBV13 combines with J gene TRBJ2-5, with D possibly matching TRBD1 (5 bases). The germline gives CDR1 PRHDT, CDR2 FYEKMQ (reference sequence). The CDR3 has 12 amino acids. V was trimmed by 5 bases and J by 2 bases, leaving 6 bases between them. As DNA, the CDR3 is TGTGCCAGCAGCGGGGCTCAAGAGACCCAGTACTTC. It encodes CASSGAQETQYF.

J is TRBJ1-1 and V is TRBV7-2; D call uncertain. The CDR3 consists of 16 residues. The germline gives CDR1 SGHTA, CDR2 FQGNSA. Between the trimmed V and J ends, which lost 1 base and 2 bases, there was a span of 14 bases. The DNA for the CDR3 is TGTGCCAGCAGCTTAGTTGGAGGGATTGGAAACACTGAAGCTTTCTTT. It codes for CASSLVGGIGNTEAFF.

V is TRBV24-1 and J is TRBJ2-7, with unresolved D. V was trimmed by 4 bases and J by 1 base, leaving 7 bases between them. The CDR3 consists of 13 residues. Germline V lookup: CDR1 KGHDR, CDR2 SFDVKD. The CDR3 DNA sequence: TGTGCCACCAGTGAGACGTATTCCTACGAGCAGTACTTC. It codes for CATSETYSYEQYF.

There are a few counts of this clonotype. The gene calls are TRBV5-1 and TRBJ1-1; D not certain. Germline CDR1 is SGHRS and CDR2 is YFSETQ. Trimming left V 4 bases short and J 3 bases short, with 10 bases between. The CDR3 sequence is 13 residues long. The CDR3: CASSLGPDTEAFF. The CDR3 nucleotides are TGCGCCAGCAGCCTCGGGCCGGACACTGAAGCTTTCTTT.

This chain joins TRBV20-1 and TRBJ2-3; D unresolved. This CDR3 has 13 residues. Per the germline V gene, CDR1 is DFQATT and CDR2 is SNEGSKA (reference sequence). V gave up 7 bases and J gave up 7 bases, with 18 bases separating them. This CDR3 reads CSVKAASPYTQYF. The CDR3 region has the DNA TGCAGTGTCAAAGCCGCTAGTCCCTATACGCAGTATTTT.

A few counts support this clonotype. V usage is TRBV24-1 and J usage is TRBJ2-1; weak D call: TRBD1 (6 bases). The CDR3 totals 14 residues. From germline, CDR1 is KGHDR and CDR2 SFDVKD. Deletions cut 4 bases from V and 6 bases from J, with 12 bases between. CDR3 amino acids: CATSDWDNFNEQFF. In DNA, the CDR3 is TGTGCCACCAGTGACTGGGACAACTTCAATGAGCAGTTCTTC.

This clonotype was seen more than once but under ten times. The J gene is TRBJ2-1, the V gene TRBV30; 8 bases line up with TRBD2. The CDR3 loop spans 13 amino acids. Trimming took 7 bases from V and 8 from J; bases not matched to a gene: 10. Looked up from germline, CDR1 is GTSNPN and CDR2 is SVGIG (reference sequence). CDR3 nucleotides: TGTGCCTCCCCGGGACTAGGAGTCTATGAGCAGTTCTTC. This gives the protein CASPGLGVYEQFF.

The chain is built from TRBV5-6 and TRBJ1-5; D is ambiguous. The CDR3 spans 14 residues. V was cut by 4 bases and J by 7 bases, with 15 bases left in between. Germline loops: CDR1 SGHDT, CDR2 YYEEEE. Here the CDR3 reads CASSTISGYQPQHF. The CDR3, as DNA: TGTGCCAGCAGCACAATCTCGGGGTACCAGCCCCAGCATTTT.

This clonotype was counted many times. V gene TRBV7-8 combines with J gene TRBJ1-2; D remains ambiguous. The V and J ends lost 3 bases and 4 bases respectively, with 9 bases between them. Per the germline V gene, CDR1 is SGHVS and CDR2 is FQNEAQ. The CDR3 covers 13 residues. The CDR3 DNA reads TGTGCCAGCAGCTTCGGGGAGGCCTATGGCTACACCTTC. This translates into CASSFGEAYGYTF.

This sequence joins TRBV5-1 and TRBJ1-3, with D unclear. The V gene lost 4 bases and the J gene lost 0 bases, with 14 bases spanning the gap. Germline V lookup: CDR1 SGHRS, CDR2 YFSETQ. The CDR3 is 16 residues long. The DNA of the CDR3 is TGCGCCAGCAGCCCTGGCCCAAGCCGCTCTGGAAACACCATATATTTT. Translating gives CASSPGPSRSGNTIYF.

This clonotype was found a few times. The chain is built from TRBV27 and TRBJ1-1, with D possibly TRBD1 on 5 matching bases. V shed 2 bases and J shed 1 base, with 11 bases lying between them. This CDR3 contains 15 residues. Germline V lookup: CDR1 MNHEY, CDR2 SMNVEV (reference sequence). The CDR3 region is CASSLNLQGNTEAFF. The CDR3, as DNA: TGTGCCAGCAGTTTAAATCTTCAGGGGAACACTGAAGCTTTCTTT.

The chain joins TRBV5-1 to TRBJ2-5; D is unresolved. Germline CDR1 and CDR2: SGHRS and YFSETQ. V was clipped by 2 bases and J by 5 bases, with 13 bases between them. The CDR3 loop spans 14 amino acids. This chain's CDR3 is CASSFNSMWETQYF. The CDR3 nucleotides read TGCGCCAGCAGCTTTAACTCGATGTGGGAGACCCAGTACTTC.

This clonotype was seen only once. J is TRBJ1-2 and V is TRBV7-9; D is undetermined. Germline values: CDR1 SEHNR, CDR2 FQNEAQ (reference sequence). This CDR3 is built from 14 residues. Trimming pared 7 bases from V and 0 bases from J, leaving 12 bases between. The CDR3 sequence: CASTLQSSNYGYTF. DNA for the CDR3: TGTGCCAGCACCCTACAGAGCTCTAACTATGGCTACACCTTC.

The chain joins TRBV9 to TRBJ1-6; 7 positions match TRBD1. The CDR3 covers 16 residues. V shed 4 bases, J shed 5 bases, and the junction held 9 bases outside the gene matches. Germline CDR1 and CDR2: SGDLS and YYNGEE. The CDR3 here is CASSPRTQGDNSPLHF. The CDR3 DNA sequence: TGTGCCAGCAGCCCGCGTACCCAGGGGGATAATTCACCCCTCCACTTT.

This sequence joins TRBV18 and TRBJ2-1; no definite D call. CDR3 length: 14 residues. The germline V gene has CDR1 KGHSH and CDR2 LQKENI. Trimming took off 0 bases at V and 7 bases at J, with 10 bases between the two ends. As DNA, the CDR3 is TGTGCCAGCTCACCACCGTTCCCCCGAAATGAGCAGTTCTTC. It is translated as CASSPPFPRNEQFF.

V usage is TRBV4-1 and J usage is TRBJ1-5; 11 positions agree with TRBD1. Germline-derived CDR1 and CDR2 are MGHRA and YSYEKL. V lost 4 bases and J lost 4; bases outside the gene matches: 6. The CDR3 has 16 amino acids. CDR3 region: CASSLTGTGGNQPQHF. The CDR3 DNA sequence: TGCGCCAGCAGCCTAACCGGGACAGGGGGGAATCAGCCCCAGCATTTT.

The chain combines TRBV19 with TRBJ2-7, with a possible D match to TRBD2 (6 bases). The CDR3 runs to 13 residues. The germline V and J ends were trimmed by 7 bases and 6 bases, with 16 bases remaining between them. Germline V CDR1 and CDR2: LNHDA, SQIVND (reference sequence). CDR3 DNA sequence: TGTGCCAGTAAAGAGTACGGGAGCGGCGAGCAGTACTTC. Translated: CASKEYGSGEQYF.

V and J are TRBV20-1 and TRBJ1-1; D possibly corresponds to TRBD1 (5 bases). The CDR3 runs 13 residues. Trimming removed 2 bases at V and 7 bases at J, with 14 bases between. Germline CDR1 DFQATT, CDR2 SNEGSKA (reference sequence). CDR3 loop: CSARPGGGDEAFF. The CDR3 bases are TGCAGTGCTAGACCCGGGGGGGGAGATGAAGCTTTCTTT.

This CDR3 reads CASTLRGGDQPQHF. The CDR3 DNA follows: TGTGCCAGCACCTTGAGGGGGGGGGATCAGCCCCAGCATTTT. This rearrangement joins TRBV6-1 to TRBJ1-5, with D perhaps matching TRBD1 (6 bases). The CDR3 runs to 14 residues. In germline, CDR1 is MNHNS, CDR2 SASEGT. The V gene lost 7 bases and the J gene lost 5 bases, with 15 bases spanning the gap.